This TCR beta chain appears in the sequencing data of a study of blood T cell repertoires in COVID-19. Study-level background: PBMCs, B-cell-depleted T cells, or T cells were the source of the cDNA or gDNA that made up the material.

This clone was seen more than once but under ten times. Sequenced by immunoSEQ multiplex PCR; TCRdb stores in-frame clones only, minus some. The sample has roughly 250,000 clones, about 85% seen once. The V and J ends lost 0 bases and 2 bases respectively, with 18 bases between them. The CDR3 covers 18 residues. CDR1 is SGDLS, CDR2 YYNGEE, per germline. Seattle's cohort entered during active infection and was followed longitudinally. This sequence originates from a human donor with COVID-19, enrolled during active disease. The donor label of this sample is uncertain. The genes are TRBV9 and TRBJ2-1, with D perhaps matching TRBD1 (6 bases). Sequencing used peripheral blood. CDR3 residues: CASSVATVGGAAYNEQFF. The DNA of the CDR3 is TGTGCCAGCAGCGTAGCTACGGTTGGGGGCGCTGCCTACAATGAGCAGTTCTTC.